The sequence of this T cell receptor beta chain was determined in a study of blood T cell repertoires in COVID-19. Across the whole study: Both acute and convalescent COVID-19 samples were obtained from the United States, Italy and Spain.

In assigning cohorts, the study relied on participant-reported clinical history. Recovery meant two consecutive negative NP/OP PCR tests, professional clearance, or resolved symptoms. V trimming: 2 bases; J trimming: 4 bases; junction bases outside the gene matches: 8. Germline V lookup: CDR1 SGHAT, CDR2 FQNNGV. This CDR3 has 17 residues. Per the original methods: Reference gene primer amplification gave estimated nucleated cell counts. Sequencing used immunoSEQ multiplex PCR; TCRdb keeps in-frame clones, though not all of them. That table gives V, J and clone size, and the DNA gave D and trimming. Of about 170,000 clones listed, around 78% are singletons.

The sample comprised PBMCs or T cells enriched from blood (not recorded which). The chain carries TRBV11-2 and TRBJ1-4; 9 positions agree with TRBD1. This TCR was sampled from a woman aged 50 to 65 who had recovered from COVID-19. CDR3 in amino acids: CASSLWDRAVLNEKLFF. CDR3 DNA: TGTGCCAGCAGCTTATGGGACAGGGCGGTGCTTAATGAAAAACTGTTTTTT.